This record concerns one T cell receptor beta chain sequence. This CDR3 has 16 residues. CDR1 is SGHTA and CDR2 is FQGTGA in the germline V gene. V was shortened by 5 bases and J by 0 bases, with 14 bases between the two germline ends. Per the study methods: Researchers report that nucleated cell counts were estimated from reference gene primer amplification. Data came from immunoSEQ multiplex PCR; TCRdb stores just in-frame clones and leaves some out. That table gives V, J and clone size, and the DNA gave D and trimming. The sample yields about 150,000 clones, more than 85% seen once. The data are from a study of blood T cell repertoires in COVID-19.

The sample taken for sequencing was peripheral blood. The clonotype comes from a man in his fifties or sixties with COVID-19, enrolled during active disease. The rearrangement links TRBV7-3 to TRBJ2-1; no clear D. DNA for the CDR3: TGTGCCAGCAGCCCCCTGCCCTTAGACTCCTACAATGAGCAGTTCTTC. Translation gives CASSPLPLDSYNEQFF. The full variable domain, its missing parts supplied by reference TRBV7-3 and TRBJ2-1, is GAGVSQTPSNKVTEKGKYVELRCDPISGHTALYWYRQSLGQGPEFLIYFQGTGAADDSGLPNDRFFAVRPEGSVSTLKIQRTERGDSAVYLCASSPLPLDSYNEQFFGPGTRLTVL.